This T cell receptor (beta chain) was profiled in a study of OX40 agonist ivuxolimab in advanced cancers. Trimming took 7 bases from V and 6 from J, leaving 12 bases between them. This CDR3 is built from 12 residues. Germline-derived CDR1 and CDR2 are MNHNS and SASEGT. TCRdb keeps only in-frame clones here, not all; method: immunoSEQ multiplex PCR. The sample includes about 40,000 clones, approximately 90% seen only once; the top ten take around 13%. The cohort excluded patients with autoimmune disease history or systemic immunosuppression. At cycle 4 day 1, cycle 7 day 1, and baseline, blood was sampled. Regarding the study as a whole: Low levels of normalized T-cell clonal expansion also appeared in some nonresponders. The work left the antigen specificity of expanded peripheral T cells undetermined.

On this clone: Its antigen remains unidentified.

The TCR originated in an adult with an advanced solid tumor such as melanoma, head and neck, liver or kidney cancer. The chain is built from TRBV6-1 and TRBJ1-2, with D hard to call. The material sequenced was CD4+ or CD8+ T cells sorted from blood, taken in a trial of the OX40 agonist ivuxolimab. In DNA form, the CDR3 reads TGTGCCAGCAAGAACTGGGTAGATGGCTACACCTTC. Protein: CASKNWVDGYTF.